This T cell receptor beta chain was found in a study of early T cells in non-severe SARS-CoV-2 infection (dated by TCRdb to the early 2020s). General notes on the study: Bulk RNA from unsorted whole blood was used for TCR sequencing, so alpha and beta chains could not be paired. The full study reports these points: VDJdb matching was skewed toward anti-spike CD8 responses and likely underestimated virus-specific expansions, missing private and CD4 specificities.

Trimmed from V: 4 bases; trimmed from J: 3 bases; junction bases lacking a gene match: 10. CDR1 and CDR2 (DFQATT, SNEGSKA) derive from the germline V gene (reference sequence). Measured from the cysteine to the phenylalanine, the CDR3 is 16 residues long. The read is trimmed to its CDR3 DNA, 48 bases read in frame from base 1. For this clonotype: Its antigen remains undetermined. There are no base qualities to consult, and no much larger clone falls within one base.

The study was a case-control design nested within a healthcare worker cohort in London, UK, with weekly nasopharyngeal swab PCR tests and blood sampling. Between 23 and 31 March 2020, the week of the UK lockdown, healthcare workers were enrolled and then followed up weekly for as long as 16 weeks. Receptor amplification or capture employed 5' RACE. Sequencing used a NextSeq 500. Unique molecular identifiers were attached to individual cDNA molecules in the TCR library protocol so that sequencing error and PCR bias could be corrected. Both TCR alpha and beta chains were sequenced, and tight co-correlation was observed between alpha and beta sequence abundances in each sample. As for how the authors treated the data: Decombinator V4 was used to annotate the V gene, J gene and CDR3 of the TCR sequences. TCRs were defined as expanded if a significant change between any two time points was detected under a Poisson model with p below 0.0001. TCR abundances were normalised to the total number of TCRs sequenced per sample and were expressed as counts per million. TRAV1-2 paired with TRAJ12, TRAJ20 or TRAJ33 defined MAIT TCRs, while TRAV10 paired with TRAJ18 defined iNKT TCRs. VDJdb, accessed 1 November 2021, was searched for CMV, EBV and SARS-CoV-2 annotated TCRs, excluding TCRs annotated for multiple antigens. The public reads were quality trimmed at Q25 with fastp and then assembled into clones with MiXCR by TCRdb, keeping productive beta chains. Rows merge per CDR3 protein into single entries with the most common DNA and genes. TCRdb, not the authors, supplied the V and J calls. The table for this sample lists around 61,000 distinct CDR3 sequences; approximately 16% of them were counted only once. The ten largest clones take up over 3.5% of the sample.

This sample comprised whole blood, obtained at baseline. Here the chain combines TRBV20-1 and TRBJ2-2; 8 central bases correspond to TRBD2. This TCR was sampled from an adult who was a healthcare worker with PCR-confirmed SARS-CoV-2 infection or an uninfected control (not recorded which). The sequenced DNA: TGCAGTGCTACGCCGAGCGGGAGAAGCCACACCGGGGAGCTGTTTTTT. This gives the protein CSATPSGRSHTGELFF.